This TCR beta chain was identified in a study of OX40 agonist ivuxolimab in advanced cancers. As for the study more broadly: Ivuxolimab was a fully human IgG2 agonistic monoclonal antibody targeting the costimulatory receptor OX40 (CD134). Intravenous ivuxolimab was administered to patients every 2 weeks at six dose levels: 0.01, 0.1, 0.3, 1.5, 3 and 10 mg/kg. Of the approximately 50 dose-escalation patients, hepatocellular carcinoma was present in about 20, melanoma in around 15, renal cell carcinoma in 9 and head and neck cancer in 9. In the dose-escalation cohort, approximately 83% of patients were male, and the mean age was approximately 60 years with a range of roughly 20 to 79. Patients were allowed to have had prior anti-PD-1, anti-PD-L1 or anti-CTLA-4 therapy, and roughly 40% of the dose-escalation patients had been treated with checkpoint inhibitors. Three dose-escalation patients achieved partial responses, one with hepatocellular carcinoma and two with cutaneous melanoma. Peripheral TCRbeta sequencing was intended to test whether TCR sequence diversity was altered and clonal T-cell expansion was caused by ivuxolimab. The paper covers the monotherapy dose-escalation part of the phase I ivuxolimab trial, which included N of about 50 patients. Beyond this particular receptor, the publication reports: In the 0.1-3.0 mg/kg groups, partial responders had among the lowest normalized peripheral clonal expansion, particularly in CD8+ T cells. Which antigens the clonally expanded peripheral T cells were specific for was not determined. Clonal expansion of both CD4+ and CD8+ blood T cells was observed from baseline to week 6 at doses 0.1 to 3.0 mg/kg. After ivuxolimab, CD8+ T cells had more expanded clones than CD4+ T cells on average. Low levels of normalized T-cell clonal expansion were also seen in some patients who did not respond.

The CDR3 sequence holds 13 residues, the cysteine and phenylalanine included. Left in the record is the CDR3 DNA by itself, 39 bases read in frame from the first base. Cut back by 2 bases and 1 base, the V and J ends lie 4 bases apart. In the germline V gene, CDR1 corresponds to SGHTA and CDR2 to FQGTGA. Patients with autoimmune disease history or receiving systemic immunosuppression were excluded from the trial. Peripheral blood for TCR sequencing was collected from all dose cohorts at baseline, on cycle 4 day 1, and on cycle 7 day 1. Samples were obtained from an open-label, multicenter, first-in-human phase I dose-escalation trial of ivuxolimab. Adults with locally advanced or metastatic melanoma, renal cell carcinoma, hepatocellular carcinoma or head and neck squamous cell carcinoma were enrolled in the trial. Before TCR sequencing, CD4+ T cells and CD8+ T cells were sorted from peripheral blood as separate populations.

For sequencing of the TCRbeta CDR3 region, genomic DNA was extracted from the sorted cells. TCRbeta CDR3 regions were sequenced using the immunoSEQ Assay. Not all clones reach the TCRdb copy of this immuneACCESS table, which keeps in-frame sequences only. Checked studies attribute under half of the gap to unresolved V genes and leave the rest unexplained. The sample data list 30,000 to 35,000 clones, and over 85% of these were observed just once. Around 9% of the sample lies in the top ten. A few counts support this clone. There is no known antigen for this receptor. No base qualities exist here, and no much larger clone lies one base off it.

Rearrangement joined TRBV7-3 to TRBJ2-3, with the D gene not confidently named. The material sequenced was CD4+ or CD8+ T cells sorted from blood, taken in a trial of the OX40 agonist ivuxolimab. This receptor was obtained from an adult with an advanced solid tumor such as melanoma, head and neck, liver or kidney cancer. The encoded CDR3 is CASSLWGTDTQYF. The bases are TGTGCCAGCAGCTTATGGGGCACAGATACGCAGTATTTT. The variable domain in full, with residues beyond the CDR3 obtained from the reference TRBV7-3 and TRBJ2-3 genes, is GAGVSQTPSNKVTEKGKYVELRCDPISGHTALYWYRQSLGQGPEFLIYFQGTGAADDSGLPNDRFFAVRPEGSVSTLKIQRTERGDSAVYLCASSLWGTDTQYFGPGTRLTVL.